The 24 T cell receptor beta chains in this list originate from one sample, sequenced in a study of blood T cell repertoires in COVID-19. Assay used: immunoSEQ multiplex PCR; TCRdb lists only in-frame clones, some missing. The data show about 410,000 clones, approximately 89% seen once. Sequencing was carried out using peripheral blood. These receptors were taken from a woman aged 40 to 50 with COVID-19, enrolled during active disease.

The gene calls are TRBV18 and TRBJ1-1; D is perhaps TRBD1 (6 bases). The CDR3 loop spans 17 amino acids. V shed 2 bases and J shed 0 bases, with 16 bases lying between them. CDR1 is KGHSH, CDR2 LQKENI, per germline. For the CDR3, the DNA is TGTGCCAGCTCACCAATACAGGGAGTGTTGGTGAACACTGAAGCTTTCTTT. Translation: CASSPIQGVLVNTEAFF.

This sequence joins TRBV29-1 and TRBJ2-7, with TRBD1 matching 11 bases. Germline-derived CDR1 and CDR2 are SQVTM and ANQGSEA. CDR3 length: 15 residues. Trimming cost V 1 base and J 3 bases; bases outside gene matches: 5. CDR3 region: CSVEVGQGVVYEQYF. DNA of the CDR3: TGCAGCGTTGAAGTGGGACAGGGGGTAGTCTACGAGCAGTACTTC.

The V and J genes are TRBV28 and TRBJ2-3; the match to TRBD2 covers 8 bases. J gave up 0 bases and V 5 bases, and 7 bases lay outside the gene matches. Germline V gene lookup returns CDR1 MDHEN and CDR2 SYDVKM. The CDR3 loop spans 16 amino acids. The CDR3 DNA reads as TGTGCCAGCAGTCAAGTAACGGGGGGGAGCACAGATACGCAGTATTTT. Protein: CASSQVTGGSTDTQYF.

This rearrangement joins TRBV7-8 to TRBJ1-1; a possible D gene is TRBD1 (5 bases). CDR1 and CDR2 (germline): SGHVS, FQNEAQ. The CDR3 length is 14 residues. The V end lost 3 bases, the J end lost 1 base, and 9 bases lay between the germline ends. The CDR3 is CASSFRRGNTEAFF. As DNA, the CDR3 is TGTGCCAGCAGCTTCAGGAGGGGGAACACTGAAGCTTTCTTT.

In its sample, this clone was seen a few times. CDR3 sequence: CASSAYIGPPKGYTF. The CDR3 bases are TGTGCCAGCAGCGCGTACATTGGGCCTCCTAAAGGCTACACCTTC. The chain employs TRBV7-9 and TRBJ1-2; D call uncertain. Trimming took off 5 bases at V and 8 bases at J, with 21 bases between the two ends. Germline loops: CDR1 SEHNR, CDR2 FQNEAQ (reference sequence). The CDR3 is made up of 15 amino acids.

The V call is TRBV7-3, the J call TRBJ2-3, with D hard to call. The CDR3 is 13 residues long. Deletions cut 5 bases from V and 5 bases from J, with 11 bases between. Germline V gene data show CDR1 as SGHTA and CDR2 as FQGTGA. Here the CDR3 DNA reads TGTGCCAGCAGCCCCCGACTCTTAGATACGCAGTATTTT. Translation gives CASSPRLLDTQYF. The full variable domain, rest sourced from reference TRBV7-3 and TRBJ2-3, is GAGVSQTPSNKVTEKGKYVELRCDPISGHTALYWYRQSLGQGPEFLIYFQGTGAADDSGLPNDRFFAVRPEGSVSTLKIQRTERGDSAVYLCASSPRLLDTQYFGPGTRLTVL.

The J gene is TRBJ1-1, the V gene TRBV27; D is unclear. Germline CDR1 is MNHEY and CDR2 is SMNVEV (reference sequence). V dropped 1 base and J dropped 0 bases, with 12 bases sitting between them. This CDR3 spans 16 amino acids. The DNA of the CDR3 is TGTGCCAGCAGTTTATATCCGGGGAGCATGAACACTGAAGCTTTCTTT. Translation: CASSLYPGSMNTEAFF.

This clone was counted between two and nine times. The gene calls are TRBV18 and TRBJ1-2; 7 nucleotides agree with TRBD1. The CDR3 runs to 17 residues. V lost 2 bases, J lost 8 bases, and 17 bases stayed unmatched. The germline V gene encodes CDR1 KGHSH and CDR2 LQKENI. The CDR3 loop is CASSPFVTGAHLRGYTF. In DNA, the CDR3 is TGTGCCAGCTCACCATTCGTTACAGGGGCCCACCTTAGGGGCTACACCTTC.

The chain links TRBV2 to TRBJ1-6; TRBD1 agrees at 8 bases. Trimming at V came to 5 bases and at J to 7 bases, leaving 7 bases not matched to a gene. CDR1 is SNHLY, CDR2 FYNNEI, per germline. The CDR3 spans 15 residues. This CDR3 reads CASSLQGDTNSPLHF. In DNA, the CDR3 is TGTGCCAGCAGTTTACAGGGGGATACAAATTCACCCCTCCACTTT.

J is TRBJ2-3 and V is TRBV6-4, with 7 nucleotides matching TRBD2. This CDR3 comprises 16 residues. J was trimmed by 4 bases and V by 3 bases; bases with no gene match: 10. Germline assignment: CDR1 MRHNA and CDR2 SNTAGT. DNA of the CDR3: TGTGCCAGCAGTGAGGGCCTTCTGGCGGGAGCAGATACGCAGTATTTT. Its protein product is CASSEGLLAGADTQYF.

The chain uses TRBV7-6 and TRBJ1-2; 7 bases line up with TRBD1. The J segment lost 7 bases and the V segment lost 4 bases, leaving 9 bases of the junction unmatched. The CDR3 spans 14 residues. Germline lookup yields CDR1 SGHVS and CDR2 FNYEAQ. CDR3 amino acids: CASSSLGGVGGYTF. CDR3 bases: TGTGCCAGCAGCTCACTAGGGGGCGTAGGTGGCTACACCTTC.

The chain has TRBV9 and TRBJ2-7; TRBD1 agrees at 8 bases. Germline V gene data show CDR1 as SGDLS and CDR2 as YYNGEE. The V and J ends lost 4 bases and 5 bases, in that order; junction bases with no gene match: 14. The CDR3 consists of 16 residues. This chain's CDR3 is CASSRGPPGGGDEQYF. The CDR3 region has the DNA TGTGCCAGCAGCCGGGGCCCCCCAGGGGGCGGGGACGAGCAGTACTTC. Combining the CDR3 with reference TRBV9 and TRBJ2-7 gives the whole variable domain DSGVTQTPKHLITATGQRVTLRCSPRSGDLSVYWYQQSLDQGLQFLIQYYNGEERAKGNILERFSAQQFPDLHSELNLSSLELGDSALYFCASSRGPPGGGDEQYFGPGTRLTVT.

V gene TRBV5-4 combines with J gene TRBJ1-5, with 7 bases matching TRBD1. CDR1 and CDR2 (germline): SGHNT, YYREEE (reference sequence). CDR3 length: 14 amino acids. V lost 4 bases, J lost 4 bases, and 5 bases stayed unmatched. Here the CDR3 DNA reads TGTGCCAGCAGCAGGGGGCCGCTGAATCAGCCCCAGCATTTT. The encoded protein is CASSRGPLNQPQHF.

This sequence joins TRBV2 and TRBJ1-6; 9 nucleotides agree with TRBD1. The V gene's germline CDR1 is SNHLY and CDR2 FYNNEI. V trimming: 4 bases; J trimming: 7 bases; junction bases outside the gene matches: 5. The CDR3 contains 15 residues. The CDR3 DNA sequence: TGTGCCAGCAGTGGACAGGGGGAGAAGAATTCACCCCTCCACTTT. Translated: CASSGQGEKNSPLHF.

In this sample, this clone turned up once. The chain couples TRBV24-1 to TRBJ2-1, with 7 bases fitting TRBD2. Germline lookup yields CDR1 KGHDR and CDR2 SFDVKD. V shed 10 bases and J 6 bases; nucleotides not matched to a gene: 5. This CDR3 region has 12 residues. The CDR3 DNA reads as TGTGCCACAGGGACTACCCTCAATGAGCAGTTCTTC. It encodes CATGTTLNEQFF.

This clone came up many times. V usage is TRBV19 and J usage is TRBJ1-5; 8 bases are a match to TRBD1. Looked up from germline, CDR1 is LNHDA and CDR2 is SQIVND (reference sequence). CDR3 length equals 15 residues. V gave up 7 bases and J gave up 3 bases; unmatched junction bases: 8. The CDR3 loop reads CASIPQGAPNQPQHF. CDR3 DNA sequence: TGTGCCAGTATCCCCCAGGGGGCTCCCAATCAGCCCCAGCATTTT.

This clone was counted only a few times. The chain combines TRBV18 with TRBJ2-2; tentatively, D is TRBD1 (5 bases). With 4 bases removed from V and 1 base from J, the gap between germline ends came to 7 bases. CDR1 and CDR2 (germline): KGHSH, LQKENI. The CDR3 sequence is 14 residues long. This CDR3 reads CASSLDRNTGELFF. CDR3 DNA: TGTGCCAGCTCACTCGACAGGAACACCGGGGAGCTGTTTTTT.

This chain joins TRBV27 and TRBJ1-3, with TRBD1 identical over 7 bases. Germline V gives CDR1 MNHEY, CDR2 SMNVEV (reference sequence). The trim removed 6 bases at V and 0 bases at J, leaving 2 bases unmatched. The CDR3 length is 14 residues. The CDR3 loop reads CASRGQPSGNTIYF. CDR3 nucleotide sequence: TGTGCCAGCAGGGGACAGCCCTCTGGAAACACCATATATTTT.

The genes are TRBV28 and TRBJ1-1; perhaps TRBD1 as D (5 bases). Trimming took 3 bases from V and 6 from J, leaving 11 bases between them. Germline CDR1 reads MDHEN; CDR2 reads SYDVKM. The CDR3 sequence is 13 residues long. CDR3 protein: CASSFPGVSEAFF. DNA for the CDR3: TGTGCCAGCAGTTTTCCGGGGGTGTCTGAAGCTTTCTTT.

The chain has TRBV15 and TRBJ2-5; D gene ambiguous. This CDR3 has 15 amino acids. In germline, CDR1 is LNHNV, CDR2 YYDKDF (reference sequence). Trimming shortened V by 0 bases and J by 1 base, and 9 bases separated the two germline ends. CDR3 nucleotide sequence: TGTGCCACCAGCAGAGATACCAGGCCCCAAGAGACCCAGTACTTC. Translating it yields CATSRDTRPQETQYF.

The V call is TRBV7-9, the J call TRBJ2-7; D remains ambiguous. Germline loops: CDR1 SEHNR, CDR2 FQNEAQ (reference sequence). Trimming removed 5 bases from V and 0 bases from J, with 11 bases in between. There are 14 residues in the CDR3. CDR3 DNA: TGTGCCAGCAGCCCAGAACAGCCCTCCTACGAGCAGTACTTC. Protein product: CASSPEQPSYEQYF. The full variable domain, completed using reference TRBV7-9 and TRBJ2-7, is DTGVSQNPRHKITKRGQNVTFRCDPISEHNRLYWYRQTLGQGPEFLTYFQNEAQLEKSRLLSDRFSAERPKGSFSTLEIQRTEQGDSAMYLCASSPEQPSYEQYFGPGTRLTVT.

V and J are TRBV9 and TRBJ2-3; 7 bases agree with TRBD1. Unmatched junction bases numbered 2, after V lost 2 bases and J lost 2 bases. Germline loops: CDR1 SGDLS, CDR2 YYNGEE. The CDR3 is made up of 14 amino acids. CDR3 sequence reads: CASSVDRVTDTQYF. CDR3 sequence (DNA): TGTGCCAGCAGCGTTGACAGGGTCACAGATACGCAGTATTTT.

The rearrangement joins TRBV5-5 to TRBJ1-4; the match to TRBD1 covers 8 bases. Trimming removed 5 bases from V and 7 bases from J; junction bases left unmatched: 10. Germline loops: CDR1 SGHKS, CDR2 YYEKEE (reference sequence). The CDR3 runs 15 residues. The CDR3 region has the DNA TGTGCCAGCAGTCATCCTGGACAGGGTATTGAAAAACTGTTTTTT. This gives the protein CASSHPGQGIEKLFF.

This chain links TRBV6-6 with TRBJ1-2; 9 nucleotides align to TRBD1. V was pared by 5 bases and J by 4 bases, with 11 bases of the junction left unmatched. The CDR3 runs 16 residues. Germline loops: CDR1 MNHNY, CDR2 SVGAGI (reference sequence). The CDR3 DNA follows: TGTGCCAGCAGTGCCTACAGGGGGCGTATCGGCTATGGCTACACCTTC. It is translated as CASSAYRGRIGYGYTF.